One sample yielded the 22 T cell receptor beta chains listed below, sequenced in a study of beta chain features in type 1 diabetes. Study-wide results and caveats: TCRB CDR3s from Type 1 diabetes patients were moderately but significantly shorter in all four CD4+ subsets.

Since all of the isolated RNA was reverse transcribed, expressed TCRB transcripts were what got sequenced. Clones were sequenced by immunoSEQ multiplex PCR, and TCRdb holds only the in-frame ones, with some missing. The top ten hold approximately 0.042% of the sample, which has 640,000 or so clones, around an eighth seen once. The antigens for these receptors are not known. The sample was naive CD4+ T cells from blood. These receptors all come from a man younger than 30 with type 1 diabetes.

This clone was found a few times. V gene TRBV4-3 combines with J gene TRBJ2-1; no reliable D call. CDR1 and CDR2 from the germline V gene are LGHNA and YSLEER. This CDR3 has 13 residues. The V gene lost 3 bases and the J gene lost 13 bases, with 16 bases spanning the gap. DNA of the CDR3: TGCGCCAGCAGCCAGGAACGCCCTCGGATTCAGTTCTTC. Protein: CASSQERPRIQFF.

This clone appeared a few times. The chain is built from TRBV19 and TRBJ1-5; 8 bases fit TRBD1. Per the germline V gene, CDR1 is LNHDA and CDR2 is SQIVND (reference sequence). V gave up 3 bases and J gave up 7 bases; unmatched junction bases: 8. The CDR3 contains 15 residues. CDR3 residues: CASSIRTGIGQPQHF. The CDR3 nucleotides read TGTGCCAGTAGTATTCGGACAGGGATAGGCCAGCCCCAGCATTTT.

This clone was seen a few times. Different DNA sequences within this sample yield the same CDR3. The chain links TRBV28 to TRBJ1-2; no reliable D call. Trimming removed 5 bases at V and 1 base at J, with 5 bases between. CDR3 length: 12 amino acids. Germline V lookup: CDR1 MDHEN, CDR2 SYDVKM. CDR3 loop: CASSLINYGYTF. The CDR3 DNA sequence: TGTGCCAGCAGTCTTATTAACTATGGCTACACCTTC.

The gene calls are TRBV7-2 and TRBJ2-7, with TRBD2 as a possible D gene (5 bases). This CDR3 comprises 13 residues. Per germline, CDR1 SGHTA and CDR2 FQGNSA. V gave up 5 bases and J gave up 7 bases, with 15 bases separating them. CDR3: CASSTDFGGEQYF. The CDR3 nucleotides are TGTGCCAGCAGCACCGACTTTGGCGGGGAGCAGTACTTC.

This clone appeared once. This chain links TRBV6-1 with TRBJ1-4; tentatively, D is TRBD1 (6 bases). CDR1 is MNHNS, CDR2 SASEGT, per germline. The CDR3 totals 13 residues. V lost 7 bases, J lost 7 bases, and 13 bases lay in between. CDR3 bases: TGTGCCAGCATTATGGGGGCGAGTGAAAAACTGTTTTTT. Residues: CASIMGASEKLFF.

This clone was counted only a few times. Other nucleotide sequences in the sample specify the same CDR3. CDR3: CSVEGGAASSYNEQFF. CDR3 sequence (DNA): TGCAGCGTTGAAGGAGGAGCGGCAAGCTCCTACAATGAGCAGTTCTTC. J is TRBJ2-1 and V is TRBV29-1; D may be TRBD2 (5 bases). CDR1 and CDR2 (germline): SQVTM, ANQGSEA. The length of the CDR3 is 16 residues. The V gene lost 1 base and the J gene lost 0 bases, with 13 bases spanning the gap.

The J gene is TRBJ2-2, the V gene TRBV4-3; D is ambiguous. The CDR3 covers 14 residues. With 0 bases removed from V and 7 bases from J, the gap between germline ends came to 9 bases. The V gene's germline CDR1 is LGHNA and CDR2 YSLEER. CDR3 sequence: CASSQDGLVGELFF. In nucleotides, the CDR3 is TGCGCCAGCAGCCAAGACGGTCTCGTCGGGGAGCTGTTTTTT.

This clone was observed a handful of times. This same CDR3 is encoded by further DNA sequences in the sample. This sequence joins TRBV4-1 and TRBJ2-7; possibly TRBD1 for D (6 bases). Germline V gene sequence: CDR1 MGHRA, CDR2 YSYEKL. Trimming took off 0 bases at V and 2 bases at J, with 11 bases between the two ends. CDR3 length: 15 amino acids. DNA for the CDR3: TGCGCCAGCAGCCAAGATTCACAGGGTACCTACGAGCAGTACTTC. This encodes CASSQDSQGTYEQYF.

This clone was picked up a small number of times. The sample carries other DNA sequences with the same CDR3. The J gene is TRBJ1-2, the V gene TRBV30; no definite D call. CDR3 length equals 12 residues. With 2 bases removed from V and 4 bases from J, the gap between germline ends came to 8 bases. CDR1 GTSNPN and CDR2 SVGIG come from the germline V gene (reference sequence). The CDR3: CAWSSGGYGYTF. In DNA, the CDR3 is TGTGCCTGGAGTTCGGGCGGCTATGGCTACACCTTC.

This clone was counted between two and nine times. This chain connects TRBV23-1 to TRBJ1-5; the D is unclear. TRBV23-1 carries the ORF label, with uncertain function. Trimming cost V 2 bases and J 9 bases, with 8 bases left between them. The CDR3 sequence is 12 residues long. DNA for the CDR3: TGCGCCAGCAGTCAAGGACCTCTGCCCCAGCATTTT. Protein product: CASSQGPLPQHF.

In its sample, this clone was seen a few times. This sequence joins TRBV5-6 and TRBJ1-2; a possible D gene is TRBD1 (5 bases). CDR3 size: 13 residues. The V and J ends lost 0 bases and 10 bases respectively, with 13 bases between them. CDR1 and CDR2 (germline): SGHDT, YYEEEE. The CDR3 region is CASSLEWQGLYTF. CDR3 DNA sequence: TGTGCCAGCAGCTTGGAATGGCAGGGACTCTACACCTTC.

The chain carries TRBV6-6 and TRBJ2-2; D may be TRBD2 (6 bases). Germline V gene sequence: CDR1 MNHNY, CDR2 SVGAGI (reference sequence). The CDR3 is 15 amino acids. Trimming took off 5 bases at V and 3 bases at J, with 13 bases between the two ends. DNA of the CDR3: TGTGCCAGCAGTCCCGGAGGGCGGGACACCGGGGAGCTGTTTTTT. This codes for CASSPGGRDTGELFF.

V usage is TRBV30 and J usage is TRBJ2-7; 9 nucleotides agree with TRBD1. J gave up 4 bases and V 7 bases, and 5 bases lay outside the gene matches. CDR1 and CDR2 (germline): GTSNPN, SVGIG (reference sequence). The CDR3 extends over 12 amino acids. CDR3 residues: CAYRDREYEQYF. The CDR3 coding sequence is TGTGCCTACCGGGACAGGGAATACGAGCAGTACTTC.

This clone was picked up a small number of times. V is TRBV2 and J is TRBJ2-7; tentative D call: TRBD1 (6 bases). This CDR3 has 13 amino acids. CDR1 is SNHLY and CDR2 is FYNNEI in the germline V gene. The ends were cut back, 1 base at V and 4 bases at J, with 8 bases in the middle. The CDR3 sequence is CASSEETGYEQYF. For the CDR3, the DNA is TGTGCCAGCAGTGAAGAGACAGGATACGAGCAGTACTTC.

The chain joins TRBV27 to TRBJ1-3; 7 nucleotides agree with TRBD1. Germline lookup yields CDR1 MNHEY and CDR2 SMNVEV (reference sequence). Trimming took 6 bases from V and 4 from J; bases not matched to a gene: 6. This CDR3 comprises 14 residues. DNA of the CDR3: TGTGCCAGCAGGCCCAGGGGGTTAGGAAACACCATATATTTT. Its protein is CASRPRGLGNTIYF.

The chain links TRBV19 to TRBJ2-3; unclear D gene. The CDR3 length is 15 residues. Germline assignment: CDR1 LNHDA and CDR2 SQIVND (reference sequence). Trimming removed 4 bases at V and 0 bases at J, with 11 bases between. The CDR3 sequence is CASSNRPGSTDTQYF. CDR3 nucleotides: TGTGCCAGTAGTAACAGACCCGGGAGCACAGATACGCAGTATTTT.

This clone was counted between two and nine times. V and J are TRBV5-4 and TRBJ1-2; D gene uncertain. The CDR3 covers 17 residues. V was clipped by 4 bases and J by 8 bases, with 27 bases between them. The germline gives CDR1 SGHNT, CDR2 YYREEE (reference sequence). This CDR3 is CASSIFSLSWQRGGYTF. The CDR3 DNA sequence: TGTGCCAGCAGCATATTTAGCCTCTCATGGCAGCGCGGCGGCTACACCTTC.

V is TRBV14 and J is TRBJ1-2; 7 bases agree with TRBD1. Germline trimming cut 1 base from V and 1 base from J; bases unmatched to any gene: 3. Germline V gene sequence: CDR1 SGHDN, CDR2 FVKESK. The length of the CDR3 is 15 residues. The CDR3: CASSQVYRGNYGYTF. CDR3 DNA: TGTGCCAGCAGCCAAGTTTACAGGGGTAACTATGGCTACACCTTC. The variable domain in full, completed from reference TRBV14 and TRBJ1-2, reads EAGVTQFPSHSVIEKGQTVTLRCDPISGHDNLYWYRRVMGKEIKFLLHFVKESKQDESGMPNNRFLAERTGGTYSTLKVQPAELEDSGVYFCASSQVYRGNYGYTFGSGTRLTVV.

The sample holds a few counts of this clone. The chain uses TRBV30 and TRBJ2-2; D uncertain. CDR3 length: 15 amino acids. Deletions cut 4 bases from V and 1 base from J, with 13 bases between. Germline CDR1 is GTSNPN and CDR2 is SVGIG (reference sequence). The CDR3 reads CAWMWMTGNTGELFF. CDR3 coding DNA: TGTGCCTGGATGTGGATGACGGGGAACACCGGGGAGCTGTTTTTT.

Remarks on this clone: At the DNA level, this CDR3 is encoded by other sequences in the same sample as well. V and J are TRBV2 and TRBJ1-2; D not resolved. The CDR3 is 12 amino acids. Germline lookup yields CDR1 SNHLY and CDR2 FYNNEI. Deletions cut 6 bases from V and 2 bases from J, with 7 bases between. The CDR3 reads CASSEGNYGYTF. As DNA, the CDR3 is TGTGCCAGCAGCGAGGGCAACTATGGCTACACCTTC.

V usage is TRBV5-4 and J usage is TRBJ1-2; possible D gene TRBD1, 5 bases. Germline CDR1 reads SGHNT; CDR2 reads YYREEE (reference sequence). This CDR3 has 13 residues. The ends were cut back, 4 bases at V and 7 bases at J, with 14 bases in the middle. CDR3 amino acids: CASSLPEGFGYTF. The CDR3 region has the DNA TGTGCCAGCAGCCTACCGGAGGGGTTTGGCTACACCTTC. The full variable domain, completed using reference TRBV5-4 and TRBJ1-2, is ETGVTQSPTHLIKTRGQQVTLRCSSQSGHNTVSWYQQALGQGPQFIFQYYREEENGRGNFPPRFSGLQFPNYSSELNVNALELDDSALYLCASSLPEGFGYTFGSGTRLTVV.

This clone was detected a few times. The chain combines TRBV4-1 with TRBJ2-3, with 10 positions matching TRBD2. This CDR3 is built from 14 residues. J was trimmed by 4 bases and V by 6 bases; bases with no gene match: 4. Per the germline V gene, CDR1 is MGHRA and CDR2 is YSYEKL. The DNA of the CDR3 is TGCGCCAGCAGTTCGCTAGCGGGAGCAGATACGCAGTATTTT. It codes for CASSSLAGADTQYF.